A single sample gave rise to the 24 T cell receptor beta chains below, sequenced in a study of T-cell memory formation after mild COVID-19. TCRdb fed the 5' RACE reads into MiXCR, producing one record per CDR3 protein. The data hold some 300,000 distinct CDR3 sequences, with about 20% observed a single time. The sequencing sample was made of PBMCs or a T cell subset sorted from them (not recorded which). These TCRs come from a man younger than 35 who had mild COVID-19 (a few samples of this study predate the infection). Cell type and time point are not known.

The V and J genes are TRBV6-2 or TRBV6-3 and TRBJ1-2; no clear D. The germline V gene encodes CDR1 MNHEY and CDR2 SVGEGT. The V end lost 4 bases, the J end lost 4 bases, and 10 bases lay between the germline ends. The CDR3 extends over 13 amino acids. CDR3 sequence: CASSSEWGYGYTF. The CDR3 DNA reads TGTGCCAGCAGTTCAGAGTGGGGCTATGGCTACACCTTC.

This clonotype was counted between two and nine times. The chain couples TRBV9 to TRBJ1-1; D is possibly TRBD1 (6 bases). CDR1 SGDLS and CDR2 YYNGEE come from the germline V gene. The CDR3 is 15 residues long. V was pared by 0 bases and J by 4 bases, with 13 bases between. CDR3 nucleotide sequence: TGTGCCAGCAGCGTAGGCTCAGGGGTAAGCACTGAAGCTTTCTTT. Translation: CASSVGSGVSTEAFF.

This chain joins TRBV5-1 and TRBJ2-1; possible D gene TRBD1, 6 bases. This CDR3 is built from 15 residues. The germline gives CDR1 SGHRS, CDR2 YFSETQ. Trimming stripped 0 bases from V and 5 bases from J, with 12 bases between. DNA for the CDR3: TGCGCCAGCAGCTTGGGTGGCTGGACAGACAATGAGCAGTTCTTC. The encoded protein is CASSLGGWTDNEQFF.

The chain uses TRBV5-1 and TRBJ2-1; the match to TRBD1 covers 10 bases. Trimming removed 2 bases from V and 7 bases from J; junction bases left unmatched: 3. The germline V gene has CDR1 SGHRS and CDR2 YFSETQ. The CDR3 contains 14 residues. The CDR3 nucleotides read TGCGCCAGCAGCTTTGGGGGACAGGGGAATGAGCAGTTCTTC. It codes for CASSFGGQGNEQFF.

This chain links TRBV4-1 with TRBJ2-4, with 7 nucleotides matching TRBD1. Trimming took 4 bases from V and 2 from J; bases not matched to a gene: 2. Germline CDR1 and CDR2: MGHRA and YSYEKL. There are 14 residues in the CDR3. CDR3 DNA: TGCGCCAGCAGCCGGGACAGCTCCAAAAACATTCAGTACTTC. This encodes CASSRDSSKNIQYF.

This clonotype was counted only a few times. V is TRBV9 and J is TRBJ2-3; D assignment may be TRBD1 or TRBD2 (5 bases each). From germline, CDR1 is SGDLS and CDR2 YYNGEE. V was trimmed by 2 bases and J by 3 bases, leaving 7 bases between them. There are 13 residues in the CDR3. The chain's CDR3 is CASSVGVTDTQYF. The CDR3 bases are TGTGCCAGCAGCGTGGGGGTGACAGATACGCAGTATTTT.

The V and J genes are TRBV7-9 and TRBJ1-2; 8 bases match TRBD1. The CDR3 extends over 16 amino acids. With V trimmed by 5 bases and J by 1 base, 9 bases remained unmatched. The V gene's germline CDR1 is SEHNR and CDR2 FQNEAQ (reference sequence). The CDR3 loop reads CASSPRTGHVNYGYTF. CDR3 nucleotides: TGTGCCAGCAGCCCGCGGACAGGGCATGTTAACTATGGCTACACCTTC. Filled out from reference TRBV7-9 and TRBJ1-2, the complete variable domain reads DTGVSQNPRHKITKRGQNVTFRCDPISEHNRLYWYRQTLGQGPEFLTYFQNEAQLEKSRLLSDRFSAERPKGSFSTLEIQRTEQGDSAMYLCASSPRTGHVNYGYTFGSGTRLTVV.

The chain recombines TRBV9 with TRBJ1-1; TRBD1 agrees at 10 bases. From germline, CDR1 is SGDLS and CDR2 YYNGEE. The CDR3 contains 15 residues. V shed 3 bases, J shed 3 bases, and the junction held 5 bases outside the gene matches. The CDR3 reads CASSGGDRGHTEAFF. CDR3 in DNA: TGTGCCAGCAGCGGAGGGGACAGGGGACACACTGAAGCTTTCTTT.

The chain combines TRBV5-1 with TRBJ2-4; perhaps D is TRBD1 or TRBD2 (5 bases each). V gave up 4 bases and J gave up 9 bases, with 17 bases separating them. Germline values: CDR1 SGHRS, CDR2 YFSETQ. The CDR3 length is 14 residues. The CDR3 sequence: CASSLTGTGSIQYF. The CDR3 DNA sequence: TGCGCCAGCAGCCTCACCGGGACGGGGAGCATTCAGTACTTC.

There are a few counts of this clonotype. The rearrangement joins TRBV5-1 to TRBJ1-6; TRBD1 matches at 10 bases. Germline CDR1 SGHRS, CDR2 YFSETQ. The V and J ends lost 0 bases and 8 bases, in that order; junction bases with no gene match: 2. The CDR3 consists of 15 residues. This CDR3 reads CASSLVGTGDSPLHF. Here the CDR3 DNA reads TGCGCCAGCAGCTTGGTTGGGACAGGGGATTCACCCCTCCACTTT.

This clonotype turned up a few times. V gene TRBV7-9 combines with J gene TRBJ2-3; weak D call: TRBD1 (5 bases). Germline CDR1 is SEHNR and CDR2 is FQNEAQ (reference sequence). This CDR3 comprises 15 residues. Deletions cut 2 bases from V and 1 base from J, with 10 bases between. The CDR3 coding sequence is TGTGCCAGCAGCTTATTAGGCAGGGGCACAGATACGCAGTATTTT. Translated: CASSLLGRGTDTQYF.

This clonotype was counted only a few times. This rearrangement joins TRBV27 to TRBJ2-3; 14 nucleotides align to TRBD2. The trim removed 6 bases at V and 1 base at J, leaving 9 bases unmatched. The CDR3 runs to 18 residues. CDR1 and CDR2 (germline): MNHEY, SMNVEV (reference sequence). This CDR3 reads CASSPPSGLAGGTDTQYF. The CDR3 bases are TGTGCCAGCAGCCCCCCCTCGGGACTAGCGGGGGGCACAGATACGCAGTATTTT.

In this sample, this clonotype turned up once. This sequence joins TRBV7-3 and TRBJ1-2; 7 bases agree with TRBD1. Germline trimming cut 3 bases from V and 1 base from J; bases unmatched to any gene: 5. Germline CDR1 and CDR2: SGHTA and FQGTGA. The CDR3 has 15 amino acids. CDR3 loop: CASSFTGTVNYGYTF. The CDR3 DNA follows: TGTGCCAGCAGCTTTACCGGGACAGTTAACTATGGCTACACCTTC.

The chain employs TRBV27 and TRBJ2-7; 8 bases align to TRBD1. This CDR3 is 13 amino acids long. Germline V CDR1 and CDR2: MNHEY, SMNVEV (reference sequence). Losses at the gene ends were 5 bases for V and 1 base for J; bases not matched to a gene: 1. The CDR3 DNA is TGTGCCAGCAGTAGGACAGGGTCCTACGAGCAGTACGTC. It encodes CASSRTGSYEQYV.

This sequence joins TRBV4-3 and TRBJ1-6; TRBD1 might be the D (6 bases). V was shortened by 2 bases and J by 6 bases, with 11 bases between the two germline ends. Germline CDR1 is LGHNA and CDR2 is YSLEER. The CDR3 contains 15 residues. In nucleotides, the CDR3 is TGCGCCAGCAGCCAAACCGGGACAAGTAATTCACCCCTCCACTTT. Its translation: CASSQTGTSNSPLHF.

This clonotype was seen only a few times. CDR3 residues: CASSLGGTLEEQYV. The CDR3 coding sequence is TGTGCCAGCAGCTTAGGCGGAACGCTTGAGGAGCAGTACGTC. This chain joins TRBV5-7 and TRBJ2-7; D is ambiguous. TRBV5-7 is flagged as an ORF with uncertain function. Trimming removed 2 bases from V and 7 bases from J, with 16 bases in between. The CDR3 is 14 amino acids.

The chain couples TRBV5-1 to TRBJ2-1, with D maybe TRBD2 (5 bases). This CDR3 region has 14 residues. Germline V gene sequence: CDR1 SGHRS, CDR2 YFSETQ. Trimming removed 0 bases at V and 7 bases at J, with 11 bases between. CDR3 sequence: CASSLETGLNEQFF. As DNA, the CDR3 is TGCGCCAGCAGCTTGGAGACGGGGTTGAATGAGCAGTTCTTC. The variable domain in full, completed from reference TRBV5-1 and TRBJ2-1, reads KAGVTQTPRYLIKTRGQQVTLSCSPISGHRSVSWYQQTPGQGLQFLFEYFSETQRNKGNFPGRFSGRQFSNSRSEMNVSTLELGDSALYLCASSLETGLNEQFFGPGTRLTVL.

This clonotype was seen only a few times. The rearrangement joins TRBV7-8 to TRBJ2-1; 10 nucleotides agree with TRBD2. V shed 4 bases and J 3 bases; nucleotides not matched to a gene: 3. CDR3 length: 15 amino acids. Per the germline V gene, CDR1 is SGHVS and CDR2 is FQNEAQ. CDR3 nucleotides: TGTGCCAGCAGCTACGGACTAGCGGTCTACAATGAGCAGTTCTTC. Amino acid sequence: CASSYGLAVYNEQFF.

The table lists this clonotype with a few counts. V is TRBV5-1 and J is TRBJ1-4; maybe TRBD1 (5 bases). V dropped 0 bases and J dropped 8 bases, with 14 bases sitting between them. CDR1 SGHRS and CDR2 YFSETQ come from the germline V gene. The CDR3 has 15 residues. For the CDR3, the DNA is TGCGCCAGCAGCTTGGACGGGGGGACTCGGGAAAAACTGTTTTTT. It codes for CASSLDGGTREKLFF.

This chain connects TRBV29-1 to TRBJ1-1, with D unresolved. The germline V gene has CDR1 SQVTM and CDR2 ANQGSEA. Trimming cost V 5 bases and J 0 bases, with 19 bases left between them. The CDR3 spans 16 residues. The CDR3, as DNA: TGCAGCGTTAAGTCTCTCGGATCCGAGATGAACACTGAAGCTTTCTTT. Its translation is CSVKSLGSEMNTEAFF.

The CDR3 DNA follows: TGTGCCAGCAGCTTCGGTGACCACACAGATACGCAGTATTTT. It is translated as CASSFGDHTDTQYF. The rearrangement links TRBV11-3 to TRBJ2-3; D gene ambiguous. This CDR3 has 14 amino acids. Trimming left V 3 bases short and J 2 bases short, with 9 bases between. Germline V gene sequence: CDR1 SGHNT, CDR2 YENEEA.

This clonotype was seen only a few times. The CDR3 reads CSATPGSTGELFF. In DNA form, the CDR3 reads TGCAGTGCTACGCCAGGGTCCACCGGGGAGCTGTTTTTT. This chain uses TRBV20-1 with TRBJ2-2; weak D call: TRBD1 (5 bases). CDR3 length: 13 residues. Germline CDR1 is DFQATT and CDR2 is SNEGSKA (reference sequence). The V gene lost 4 bases and the J gene lost 4 bases, with 10 bases spanning the gap.

The chain joins TRBV10-2 to TRBJ2-4; 8 nucleotides align to TRBD2. The CDR3 length is 13 residues. The V gene end was trimmed by 4 bases and the J gene end by 9 bases; junction bases not matched to a gene: 5. The germline V gene encodes CDR1 WSHSY and CDR2 SAAADI. The CDR3 protein is CASSASSGVIQYF. CDR3 DNA sequence: TGCGCCAGCAGTGCGAGTAGCGGGGTCATTCAGTACTTC.

In its sample, this clonotype is medium-sized. The chain links TRBV4-2 to TRBJ2-6; 8 bases are a match to TRBD2. Germline trimming cut 0 bases from V and 2 bases from J; bases unmatched to any gene: 0. The CDR3 covers 16 residues. Germline lookup yields CDR1 LGHNA and CDR2 YNFKEQ. The CDR3 here is CASSQEAGAGANVLTF. CDR3 in DNA: TGTGCCAGCAGCCAAGAAGCGGGGGCTGGGGCCAACGTCCTGACTTTC.